One sample yielded the 13 T cell receptor beta chains listed below, sequenced in a study of control samples from healthy donors and cancer patients. Clones were sequenced by immunoSEQ multiplex PCR, and TCRdb holds only the in-frame ones, with some missing. Of about 150,000 clones listed, 93% are singletons. Sample: blood. Every receptor here comes from a man between 50 and 59 years old in good health.

The chain couples TRBV11-3 to TRBJ2-5, with 11 positions matching TRBD2. Germline CDR1 reads SGHNT; CDR2 reads YENEEA. Trimming removed 1 base from V and 2 bases from J; junction bases left unmatched: 3. The CDR3 is 16 amino acids. The CDR3 sequence is CASSLAGTSGQETQYF. The CDR3 nucleotides read TGTGCCAGCAGCTTAGCCGGGACTAGCGGTCAAGAGACCCAGTACTTC.

In nucleotides, the CDR3 is TGTGCCAGTAGTCCTAAAAGGGGCCGCATGAACACTGAAGCTTTCTTT. Amino acids: CASSPKRGRMNTEAFF. V gene TRBV19 combines with J gene TRBJ1-1, with D possibly matching TRBD1 (5 bases). The CDR3 covers 16 residues. Germline V gives CDR1 LNHDA, CDR2 SQIVND (reference sequence). With 5 bases removed from V and 0 bases from J, the gap between germline ends came to 16 bases.

The gene calls are TRBV7-9 and TRBJ2-1, with D perhaps matching TRBD2 (5 bases). The CDR3 has 12 amino acids. V was cut by 4 bases and J by 15 bases, with 16 bases left in between. Germline CDR1 reads SEHNR; CDR2 reads FQNEAQ (reference sequence). CDR3 region: CASSSQEGRAFF. The CDR3 coding sequence is TGTGCCAGCAGCTCTCAAGAGGGTCGCGCGTTCTTC. The variable domain in full, completed from reference TRBV7-9 and TRBJ2-1, reads DTGVSQNPRHKITKRGQNVTFRCDPISEHNRLYWYRQTLGQGPEFLTYFQNEAQLEKSRLLSDRFSAERPKGSFSTLEIQRTEQGDSAMYLCASSSQEGRAFFGPGTRLTVL.

The rearrangement uses TRBV6-6 and TRBJ2-7; 9 nucleotides match TRBD1. Per germline, CDR1 MNHNY and CDR2 SVGAGI (reference sequence). With 8 bases clipped from V and 4 bases from J, the junction kept 9 bases outside the gene matches. The length of the CDR3 is 14 residues. Written as DNA, the CDR3 is TGTGCCAGCTTTTCCCGGGACAGGGTGTACGAGCAGTACTTC. Translation: CASFSRDRVYEQYF.

This chain joins TRBV7-9 and TRBJ2-5; 9 nucleotides line up with TRBD1. With V trimmed by 5 bases and J by 5 bases, 9 bases remained unmatched. Germline V gives CDR1 SEHNR, CDR2 FQNEAQ (reference sequence). The CDR3 has 15 residues. CDR3 loop: CASSRTGGRGETQYF. The DNA for the CDR3 is TGTGCCAGCAGCCGAACAGGGGGCCGTGGGGAGACCCAGTACTTC.

In this sample, this clone turned up once. This chain joins TRBV29-1 and TRBJ1-2; D might be TRBD1 (6 bases). The CDR3 has 14 residues. Germline loops: CDR1 SQVTM, CDR2 ANQGSEA. Deletions cut 2 bases from V and 8 bases from J, with 18 bases between. As DNA, the CDR3 is TGCAGCGTTGAATCTGTCCAGGGGCAGGGAGGCTACACCTTC. This gives the protein CSVESVQGQGGYTF.

This clone was seen just once. CDR3 loop: CASSERWEQFF. CDR3 DNA sequence: TGTGCCAGCAGTGAAAGGTGGGAGCAGTTCTTC. The J gene is TRBJ2-1, the V gene TRBV2; no clear D. The V gene's germline CDR1 is SNHLY and CDR2 FYNNEI. V was clipped by 2 bases and J by 10 bases, with 6 bases between them. This CDR3 contains 11 residues. Full variable domain (missing parts from reference TRBV2 and TRBJ2-1): EPEVTQTPSHQVTQMGQEVILRCVPISNHLYFYWYRQILGQKVEFLVSFYNNEISEKSEIFDDQFSVERPDGSNFTLKIRSTKLEDSAMYFCASSERWEQFFGPGTRLTVL.

The table lists this clone with a count of one. V gene TRBV2 combines with J gene TRBJ2-7, with D perhaps matching TRBD1 (5 bases). Germline V gene lookup returns CDR1 SNHLY and CDR2 FYNNEI. This CDR3 is built from 12 residues. Trimming removed 8 bases from V and 2 bases from J, with 10 bases in between. CDR3 in amino acids: CASRAGTYEQYF. The DNA for the CDR3 is TGTGCCAGCCGAGCAGGGACCTACGAGCAGTACTTC. Complete variable domain (other parts from reference TRBV2 and TRBJ2-7): EPEVTQTPSHQVTQMGQEVILRCVPISNHLYFYWYRQILGQKVEFLVSFYNNEISEKSEIFDDQFSVERPDGSNFTLKIRSTKLEDSAMYFCASRAGTYEQYFGPGTRLTVT.

The chain joins TRBV3-1 (or the pseudogene TRBV3-2) to TRBJ2-1, with 12 bases lining up with TRBD2. The J segment lost 0 bases and the V segment lost 1 base, leaving 7 bases of the junction unmatched. The CDR3 contains 19 residues. CDR1 is LGHDT and CDR2 is YNNKEL in the germline V gene (reference sequence). The chain's CDR3 is CASSQGTSGTLSSYNEQFF. CDR3 nucleotide sequence: TGTGCCAGCAGCCAAGGGACTAGCGGGACCCTCTCCTCCTACAATGAGCAGTTCTTC.

This clone was seen a single time. The chain combines TRBV28 with TRBJ1-2; maybe TRBD1 (6 bases). This CDR3 has 15 amino acids. Deletions cut 2 bases from V and 8 bases from J, with 18 bases between. Germline CDR1 reads MDHEN; CDR2 reads SYDVKM. The CDR3 DNA follows: TGTGCCAGCAGTTTAAGTGGGGCGGGGGCAGGCGGCTACACCTTC. It yields the protein CASSLSGAGAGGYTF.

In its sample, this clone was seen a few times. The rearrangement links TRBV27 to TRBJ1-2, with 8 positions matching TRBD1. Per germline, CDR1 MNHEY and CDR2 SMNVEV (reference sequence). The CDR3 loop spans 13 amino acids. With 5 bases clipped from V and 4 bases from J, the junction kept 3 bases outside the gene matches. The CDR3 region has the DNA TGTGCCAGCAGTCCGGGGACAGGCTATGGCTACACCTTC. The encoded protein is CASSPGTGYGYTF.

V usage is TRBV12-3 or TRBV12-4 and J usage is TRBJ2-7; D ambiguous. V shed 0 bases and J shed 6 bases, with 6 bases lying between them. The CDR3 is 12 amino acids. CDR3 sequence (DNA): TGTGCCAGCAGTTTAGCCCCCCCCGAGCAGTACTTC. Translation: CASSLAPPEQYF.

The chain combines TRBV12-5 with TRBJ2-1; 13 bases fit TRBD2. Trimming at V came to 0 bases and at J to 8 bases, leaving 4 bases not matched to a gene. Germline loops: CDR1 LGHNT, CDR2 FRNRAP. The CDR3 consists of 16 residues. The CDR3 DNA reads as TGTGCTAGTGGTTTGGTAGGACTAGCGGGAGTAGATGAGCAGTTCTTC. It yields the protein CASGLVGLAGVDEQFF.